A single T cell receptor beta chain is shown here with its context. The junction had 8 bases not matched to a gene; V was cut back by 4 bases and J by 7 bases. The CDR3 runs to 14 residues. CDR1 SQVTM and CDR2 ANQGSEA come from the germline V gene. Original processing methods: How many nucleated cells were present was estimated from reference gene primer amplification. Repertoires were generated with immunoSEQ multiplex PCR, while TCRdb's copy carries only in-frame clones and drops some. The V and J calls and clone size come from that table; D and trimming were worked out from the DNA. The table has 250,000 to 350,000 clones, under 90% seen once. This entry belongs to a study of blood T cell repertoires in COVID-19. Across the whole study: The study drew acute and convalescent COVID-19 samples from the United States, Italy and Spain. T cells, B-cell-depleted T cells, or PBMCs provided the cDNA or gDNA that served as material.

This clonotype was sampled from a woman in her forties who had recovered from COVID-19. The material sequenced was peripheral blood. The J gene is TRBJ2-1, the V gene TRBV29-1, with 9 positions matching TRBD2. The CDR3 sequence is CSVVVAGVLNEQFF. CDR3 in DNA: TGCAGCGTTGTTGTAGCGGGAGTGCTTAATGAGCAGTTCTTC.